These 32 T cell receptor beta chains were sequenced from one sample in a study of blood T cell repertoires in COVID-19. The method was immunoSEQ multiplex PCR; TCRdb's version includes in-frame clones alone and lacks a portion of them. The sample contains around 140,000 clones, over 80% of which appear only once. Material for sequencing was PBMCs or T cells enriched from blood (not recorded which). These receptor sequences come from a man in his 60s who had recovered from COVID-19.

The sample holds one count of this clone. CDR3 nucleotides: TGTGCCAGTAGTATGTTACCGGGGAACACTGAAGCTTTCTTT. Its translation: CASSMLPGNTEAFF. The chain links TRBV19 to TRBJ1-1; D is unclear. Germline V CDR1 and CDR2: LNHDA, SQIVND (reference sequence). CDR3 size: 14 residues. V gave up 3 bases and J gave up 1 base, with 9 bases separating them.

The chain is built from TRBV28 and TRBJ1-2, with D possibly TRBD1 on 5 matching bases. This CDR3 contains 14 residues. Germline V gene sequence: CDR1 MDHEN, CDR2 SYDVKM. Trimming removed 4 bases from V and 5 bases from J, with 14 bases in between. The CDR3 DNA reads TGTGCCAGCAGTTCCTACAGGTACTTATATGGCTACACCTTC. Translating it yields CASSSYRYLYGYTF.

The V and J genes are TRBV19 and TRBJ2-1; no clear D. The V gene's germline CDR1 is LNHDA and CDR2 SQIVND (reference sequence). The CDR3 extends over 15 amino acids. V shed 2 bases and J shed 0 bases, with 8 bases lying between them. CDR3 coding DNA: TGTGCCAGTAGTATACTAACCGTCTCCTACAATGAGCAGTTCTTC. This gives the protein CASSILTVSYNEQFF.

This clone has more than one count but fewer than ten. V and J are TRBV5-5 and TRBJ1-6, with D possibly matching TRBD1 (5 bases). Looked up from germline, CDR1 is SGHKS and CDR2 is YYEKEE (reference sequence). V dropped 4 bases and J dropped 10 bases, with 12 bases sitting between them. This CDR3 is built from 13 residues. The chain's CDR3 is CASSREGVSPLHF. Written as DNA, the CDR3 is TGTGCCAGCAGCCGCGAAGGGGTGTCACCCCTCCACTTT.

This sequence joins TRBV28 and TRBJ2-7, with D possibly being TRBD1 (6 bases). The CDR3 has 13 amino acids. Per the germline V gene, CDR1 is MDHEN and CDR2 is SYDVKM. Trimming took off 7 bases at V and 4 bases at J, with 14 bases between the two ends. CDR3: CASTEQGPYEQYF. The CDR3 bases are TGTGCCAGCACTGAACAGGGCCCTTACGAGCAGTACTTC.

A word on this clone: At the DNA level, this CDR3 is encoded by other sequences in the same sample as well. The chain links TRBV7-9 to TRBJ1-6; D is perhaps TRBD1 (6 bases). V was cut by 5 bases and J by 7 bases, with 12 bases left in between. This CDR3 contains 14 residues. Per germline, CDR1 SEHNR and CDR2 FQNEAQ (reference sequence). Here the CDR3 reads CASSLQGGNSPLHF. The CDR3 DNA sequence: TGTGCCAGCAGCCTACAGGGTGGCAATTCACCCCTCCACTTT.

The chain joins TRBV7-6 to TRBJ2-1; D may be TRBD2 (5 bases). V lost 2 bases to trimming and J lost 5 bases, with 10 bases between them. Per germline, CDR1 SGHVS and CDR2 FNYEAQ. The CDR3 extends over 14 amino acids. The CDR3 spells CASSLYSGDNEQFF. The DNA of the CDR3 is TGTGCCAGCAGCTTATACTCCGGGGACAATGAGCAGTTCTTC.

V and J are TRBV6-5 and TRBJ1-3; D may be TRBD1 (6 bases). CDR1 MNHEY and CDR2 SVGAGI come from the germline V gene. V was pared by 11 bases and J by 11 bases, with 16 bases between. The CDR3 consists of 11 residues. The CDR3 bases are TGTGCCGCTAGTCCGGGACACGCCATATATTTT. This sequence encodes CAASPGHAIYF.

The CDR3 sequence is CAWSVGVVYNSPLHF. In DNA form, the CDR3 reads TGTGCCTGGAGTGTAGGGGTCGTCTATAATTCACCCCTCCACTTT. V gene TRBV30 combines with J gene TRBJ1-6; possible D gene TRBD1, 5 bases. V shed 0 bases and J shed 3 bases, with 9 bases lying between them. CDR3 length: 15 amino acids. Germline V CDR1 and CDR2: GTSNPN, SVGIG (reference sequence). The variable domain in full, completed from reference TRBV30 and TRBJ1-6, reads SQTIHQWPATLVQPVGSPLSLECTVEGTSNPNLYWYRQAAGRGLQLLFYSVGIGQISSEVPQNLSASRPQDRQFILSSKKLLLSDSGFYLCAWSVGVVYNSPLHFGNGTRLTVT.

V and J are TRBV7-9 and TRBJ2-1; perhaps TRBD1 as D (5 bases). From germline, CDR1 is SEHNR and CDR2 FQNEAQ (reference sequence). The CDR3 loop spans 12 amino acids. The germline V and J ends were trimmed by 4 bases and 7 bases, with 8 bases remaining between them. Here the CDR3 reads CASSSGLNEQFF. As DNA, the CDR3 is TGTGCCAGCAGCTCAGGGTTGAATGAGCAGTTCTTC.

The genes are TRBV6-1 and TRBJ2-3, with 8 bases that match TRBD1. V shed 3 bases and J 7 bases; nucleotides not matched to a gene: 12. Germline V lookup: CDR1 MNHNS, CDR2 SASEGT. There are 16 residues in the CDR3. This CDR3 is CASSDRQGASGNTQYF. CDR3 coding DNA: TGTGCCAGCAGTGATCGCCAGGGGGCCTCCGGGAATACGCAGTATTTT.

The chain combines TRBV9 with TRBJ1-4; D ambiguous. Germline loops: CDR1 SGDLS, CDR2 YYNGEE. The CDR3 is 14 residues long. The V end was cut by 3 bases, the J end by 7 bases, with 13 bases between. The CDR3, as DNA: TGTGCCAGCAGCGGAACGGGGTTGGGTGAAAAACTGTTTTTT. It is translated as CASSGTGLGEKLFF.

In DNA, the CDR3 is TGTGCCAGCTCACGGACAGGGGGCGAAAATCAGCCCCAGCATTTT. Protein: CASSRTGGENQPQHF. This chain links TRBV18 with TRBJ1-5; 11 nucleotides align to TRBD1. V shed 4 bases, J shed 4 bases, and the junction held 3 bases outside the gene matches. CDR1 and CDR2 (germline): KGHSH, LQKENI. There are 15 residues in the CDR3.

This rearrangement joins TRBV9 to TRBJ2-3, with 8 bases lining up with TRBD2. This CDR3 is built from 14 residues. The ends lost 2 bases at V and 2 bases at J; junction bases unmatched: 1. Germline lookup yields CDR1 SGDLS and CDR2 YYNGEE. The CDR3 region has the DNA TGTGCCAGCAGCGTCGGGGGGGACACAGATACGCAGTATTTT. Protein sequence: CASSVGGDTDTQYF. Combining the CDR3 with reference TRBV9 and TRBJ2-3 gives the whole variable domain DSGVTQTPKHLITATGQRVTLRCSPRSGDLSVYWYQQSLDQGLQFLIQYYNGEERAKGNILERFSAQQFPDLHSELNLSSLELGDSALYFCASSVGGDTDTQYFGPGTRLTVL.

The chain employs TRBV27 and TRBJ1-1, with a tentative D call TRBD1 (6 bases). Per the germline V gene, CDR1 is MNHEY and CDR2 is SMNVEV (reference sequence). Between the trimmed V and J ends, which lost 2 bases and 1 base, there was a span of 17 bases. The CDR3 loop spans 17 amino acids. The CDR3, as DNA: TGTGCCAGCAGTTTAGTGCCCACTAGGGGACAGAACACTGAAGCTTTCTTT. Residues: CASSLVPTRGQNTEAFF.

The chain carries TRBV27 and TRBJ1-5; 10 bases align to TRBD1. The V segment lost 0 bases and the J segment 5 bases; nucleotides outside the gene matches: 7. CDR1 is MNHEY, CDR2 SMNVEV, per germline (reference sequence). The CDR3 runs to 17 residues. CDR3 residues: CASSLSGQGGSDQPQHF. The CDR3, as DNA: TGTGCCAGCAGTTTATCAGGACAGGGGGGGTCCGATCAGCCCCAGCATTTT.

This clone was counted once. The chain couples TRBV6-4 to TRBJ2-3; TRBD2 matches at 12 bases. Germline trimming cut 10 bases from V and 3 bases from J; bases unmatched to any gene: 2. Per germline, CDR1 MRHNA and CDR2 SNTAGT. There are 13 residues in the CDR3. The CDR3 nucleotides read TGTGCCACCGGGACTAGCGGGACAGATACGCAGTATTTT. It translates to CATGTSGTDTQYF.

This clone has only one observation. The chain uses TRBV7-3 and TRBJ2-7; TRBD1 agrees at 7 bases. Germline V CDR1 and CDR2: SGHTA, FQGTGA. The V segment lost 5 bases and the J segment 5 bases; nucleotides outside the gene matches: 6. This CDR3 contains 13 residues. DNA for the CDR3: TGTGCCAGCAGCGAACAGGGGAACGACGAGCAGTACTTC. Its translation is CASSEQGNDEQYF.

The rearrangement links TRBV10-1 to TRBJ1-1, with 8 bases lining up with TRBD1. The CDR3 covers 16 residues. With V trimmed by 10 bases and J by 1 base, 14 bases remained unmatched. Germline lookup yields CDR1 WNHNN and CDR2 SYGVQD (reference sequence). CDR3 residues: CANPGQVPPKNTEAFF. For the CDR3, the DNA is TGCGCCAATCCGGGACAGGTGCCCCCCAAGAACACTGAAGCTTTCTTT.

This chain uses TRBV3-1 (or the pseudogene TRBV3-2) with TRBJ1-2; TRBD1 aligns across 7 bases. Germline loops: CDR1 LGHDT, CDR2 YNNKEL (reference sequence). There are 17 residues in the CDR3. J was trimmed by 7 bases and V by 2 bases; bases with no gene match: 16. CDR3 region: CASSQSFRQGPEFGYTF. The CDR3 DNA is TGTGCCAGCAGCCAATCCTTCCGACAGGGCCCCGAGTTTGGCTACACCTTC.

The chain joins TRBV28 to TRBJ2-1; TRBD2 aligns across 8 bases. This CDR3 is 18 amino acids long. Trimming cost V 7 bases and J 0 bases; bases outside gene matches: 14. Germline V gene sequence: CDR1 MDHEN, CDR2 SYDVKM. CDR3 in amino acids: CASTPIFGGGPSYNEQFF. CDR3 DNA sequence: TGTGCCAGCACCCCAATATTCGGCGGGGGGCCCTCCTACAATGAGCAGTTCTTC.

The genes are TRBV29-1 and TRBJ2-3; TRBD1 is a possible D gene (6 bases). Trimming pared 5 bases from V and 4 bases from J, leaving 16 bases between. CDR3 length: 14 residues. Germline V gene sequence: CDR1 SQVTM, CDR2 ANQGSEA. The CDR3 reads CSVCLQGRPDTQYF. The CDR3 DNA follows: TGCAGCGTTTGTCTCCAGGGGCGCCCAGATACGCAGTATTTT.

The chain joins TRBV28 to TRBJ2-2, with D maybe TRBD2 (6 bases). Trimming removed 5 bases from V and 8 bases from J, with 12 bases in between. This CDR3 has 13 amino acids. The germline gives CDR1 MDHEN, CDR2 SYDVKM. In DNA form, the CDR3 reads TGTGCCAGCAGTGCGGCGGGGCCGGGGGAGCTGTTTTTT. Protein product: CASSAAGPGELFF.

This chain connects TRBV28 to TRBJ2-7, with 10 bases identical to TRBD2. With 6 bases clipped from V and 5 bases from J, the junction kept 4 bases outside the gene matches. The CDR3 is made up of 13 amino acids. Germline CDR1 reads MDHEN; CDR2 reads SYDVKM. The CDR3 sequence is CASRASGSHEQYF. DNA for the CDR3: TGTGCCAGCAGAGCTAGCGGGAGTCACGAGCAGTACTTC. The whole variable domain, remainder taken from reference TRBV28 and TRBJ2-7, is DVKVTQSSRYLVKRTGEKVFLECVQDMDHENMFWYRQDPGLGLRLIYFSYDVKMKEKGDIPEGYSVSREKKERFSLILESASTNQTSMYLCASRASGSHEQYFGPGTRLTVT.

V usage is TRBV9 and J usage is TRBJ2-5; D might be TRBD1 (6 bases). The V end lost 3 bases, the J end lost 5 bases, and 14 bases lay between the germline ends. The length of the CDR3 is 14 residues. Germline V gene data show CDR1 as SGDLS and CDR2 as YYNGEE. As DNA, the CDR3 is TGTGCCAGCAGCGGTGACAGGCTCGGGGAGACCCAGTACTTC. The encoded protein is CASSGDRLGETQYF.

The chain employs TRBV7-8 and TRBJ1-1; D is undetermined. The CDR3 extends over 15 amino acids. Germline CDR1 is SGHVS and CDR2 is FQNEAQ. The V and J ends lost 5 bases and 0 bases respectively, with 13 bases between them. CDR3: CASSPTQSLNTEAFF. CDR3 sequence (DNA): TGTGCCAGCAGCCCTACACAGAGTTTGAACACTGAAGCTTTCTTT.

The rearrangement uses TRBV19 and TRBJ1-6, with a tentative D call TRBD1 (5 bases). This CDR3 contains 14 residues. Germline V gives CDR1 LNHDA, CDR2 SQIVND (reference sequence). The V end was cut by 9 bases, the J end by 6 bases, with 15 bases between. The CDR3 DNA reads TGTGCCAGCCAGACCGGGACTTTTAATTCACCCCTCCACTTT. This translates into CASQTGTFNSPLHF.

The genes are TRBV15 and TRBJ2-5; 11 bases fit TRBD2. Trimming took 3 bases from V and 5 from J; bases not matched to a gene: 5. Germline V gene sequence: CDR1 LNHNV, CDR2 YYDKDF (reference sequence). This CDR3 has 15 amino acids. This CDR3 is CATSSGSGGAETQYF. The DNA of the CDR3 is TGTGCCACCAGCAGTGGTAGCGGGGGGGCGGAGACCCAGTACTTC.

The chain is built from TRBV5-1 and TRBJ1-2, with a possible D match to TRBD1 (6 bases). Germline CDR1 is SGHRS and CDR2 is YFSETQ. There are 14 residues in the CDR3. Trimming pared 4 bases from V and 2 bases from J, leaving 12 bases between. Here the CDR3 DNA reads TGCGCCAGCAGCCCGAATACAGGGAACTATGGCTACACCTTC. Translating gives CASSPNTGNYGYTF.

This clone was counted a few times. The V gene is TRBV2, the J gene TRBJ1-3; 8 nucleotides match TRBD1. V was pared by 3 bases and J by 3 bases, with 4 bases of the junction left unmatched. The CDR3 runs 15 residues. Germline V gene lookup returns CDR1 SNHLY and CDR2 FYNNEI. This CDR3 is CASSEGRGLGNTIYF. The CDR3 bases are TGTGCCAGCAGTGAGGGCAGGGGGCTTGGAAACACCATATATTTT. Combining the CDR3 with reference TRBV2 and TRBJ1-3 gives the whole variable domain EPEVTQTPSHQVTQMGQEVILRCVPISNHLYFYWYRQILGQKVEFLVSFYNNEISEKSEIFDDQFSVERPDGSNFTLKIRSTKLEDSAMYFCASSEGRGLGNTIYFGEGSWLTVV.

The chain links TRBV29-1 to TRBJ1-1, with 8 bases identical to TRBD1. Germline V gene data show CDR1 as SQVTM and CDR2 as ANQGSEA. V shed 4 bases and J 4 bases; nucleotides not matched to a gene: 5. The CDR3 has 13 residues. The CDR3 protein is CSVAGQGLTEAFF. The CDR3 DNA sequence: TGCAGCGTTGCAGGACAGGGCCTCACTGAAGCTTTCTTT.

CDR3: CASSYTSGGYNEQFF. CDR3 DNA sequence: TGTGCCAGCAGTTACACAAGCGGGGGGTACAATGAGCAGTTCTTC. The chain uses TRBV6-5 and TRBJ2-1; TRBD2 agrees at 9 bases. From germline, CDR1 is MNHEY and CDR2 SVGAGI. V shed 2 bases and J 4 bases; nucleotides not matched to a gene: 3. This CDR3 is 15 amino acids long.